The 28 T cell receptor beta chains in this list originate from one sample, sequenced in a study of shared clonotypes between healthy human individuals. Sequencing was performed with immunoSEQ multiplex PCR; in TCRdb, only in-frame clones are kept and a portion is missing. Of 490,000 or so clones in the sample, 76% were seen once. The sample comprised PBMCs. The receptor source for this set is a woman between 40 and 50 years old in good health. Some clones in this sample may be carry-over from other donors' samples.

The rearrangement links TRBV7-2 to TRBJ1-2; D is ambiguous. V lost 1 base, J lost 1 base, and 7 bases lay in between. The germline CDR1 and CDR2 sequences are SGHTA and FQGNSA. The CDR3 runs 14 residues. The CDR3: CASSLEADNYGYTF. CDR3 coding DNA: TGTGCCAGCAGCTTAGAGGCAGATAACTATGGCTACACCTTC.

The DNA of the CDR3 is TGTGCCAGCAGCAAAGAATCCAGCCACGAGACCCAGTACTTC. Amino acid sequence: CASSKESSHETQYF. J is TRBJ2-5 and V is TRBV21-1. TRBV21-1 counts as a pseudogene. The CDR3 totals 14 residues.

This chain joins TRBV6-5 and TRBJ1-3; 8 nucleotides agree with TRBD1. Trimming at V came to 5 bases and at J to 2 bases, leaving 5 bases not matched to a gene. Germline V gene lookup returns CDR1 MNHEY and CDR2 SVGAGI. The CDR3 loop spans 15 amino acids. CDR3 in amino acids: CASSRTGQTGNTIYF. The DNA for the CDR3 is TGTGCCAGCAGTCGGACAGGGCAAACTGGAAACACCATATATTTT.

The CDR3 loop reads CASSPRTGDNQPQHF. The CDR3 DNA reads as TGCGCCAGCAGCCCCAGGACAGGGGACAATCAGCCCCAGCATTTT. V usage is TRBV5-1 and J usage is TRBJ1-5; TRBD1 aligns across 9 bases. The CDR3 spans 15 residues. In germline, CDR1 is SGHRS, CDR2 YFSETQ. After removal of 4 bases from V and 3 bases from J, the junction contained 5 bases not matched to a gene.

This clone is a singleton in its sample. This chain joins TRBV30 and TRBJ1-3, with D maybe TRBD1 (6 bases). The germline V gene has CDR1 GTSNPN and CDR2 SVGIG (reference sequence). This CDR3 comprises 11 residues. The CDR3 DNA is TGTGCGCAGGGGCCAAGAAACACCATATATTTT. Protein: CAQGPRNTIYF.

This clone was observed a handful of times. The rearrangement uses TRBV29-1 and TRBJ2-1, with TRBD2 matching 11 bases. Germline CDR1 reads SQVTM; CDR2 reads ANQGSEA. The CDR3 spans 15 residues. V gave up 7 bases and J gave up 8 bases; unmatched junction bases: 13. Written as DNA, the CDR3 is TGCAGCGCCCAAAAAGAACTAGCGGGAGTAGATGAGCAGTTCTTC. It is translated as CSAQKELAGVDEQFF.

This clone was detected a few times. This sequence joins TRBV11-3 and TRBJ2-2, with D uncertain. The CDR3 is made up of 15 amino acids. Between the trimmed V and J ends, which lost 5 bases and 6 bases, there was a span of 16 bases. Germline V gene lookup returns CDR1 SGHNT and CDR2 YENEEA. CDR3 loop: CASSGDDSVPGELFF. CDR3 coding DNA: TGTGCCAGCAGCGGGGATGATTCAGTTCCCGGGGAGCTGTTTTTT.

CDR3: CASSTLIRGALMGDEQFF. CDR3 DNA sequence: TGTGCCAGCAGCACTCTGATCCGTGGGGCGCTTATGGGTGATGAGCAGTTCTTC. V and J are TRBV5-6 and TRBJ2-1, with D maybe TRBD1 (5 bases). CDR1 SGHDT and CDR2 YYEEEE come from the germline V gene. The CDR3 totals 18 residues. Trimming removed 4 bases at V and 8 bases at J, with 28 bases between.

A remark on this clone: One junction end does not reproduce the germline sequence, and a read error may be involved. This sample includes further DNA sequences coding for the same CDR3. The chain carries TRBV6-5 and TRBJ1-2; 7 positions match TRBD1. From germline, CDR1 is MNHEY and CDR2 SVGAGI. The CDR3 length is 14 residues. CDR3 sequence: CASALTGTNYGYTF. In DNA, the CDR3 is TGTGCCAGCGCCCTGACAGGGACAAACTACGGCTACACCTTC.

This clone showed up just once. V and J are TRBV27 and TRBJ2-7, with 7 bases aligning to TRBD2. The CDR3 contains 16 residues. The junction had 11 bases not matched to a gene; V was cut back by 2 bases and J by 4 bases. The germline V gene encodes CDR1 MNHEY and CDR2 SMNVEV (reference sequence). The CDR3 protein is CASSLGPPWGGYEQYF. CDR3 nucleotide sequence: TGTGCCAGCAGTTTAGGCCCACCTTGGGGGGGGTACGAGCAGTACTTC.

The sample holds one count of this clone. The rearrangement joins TRBV18 to TRBJ2-1; D is uncertain. Germline assignment: CDR1 KGHSH and CDR2 LQKENI. Trimming stripped 2 bases from V and 3 bases from J, with 5 bases between. The CDR3 covers 13 residues. This CDR3 reads CASSPTGYNEQFF. DNA for the CDR3: TGTGCCAGCTCACCAACTGGCTACAATGAGCAGTTCTTC.

The chain carries TRBV7-6 and TRBJ2-1, with D uncertain. V lost 1 base, J lost 10 bases, and 5 bases lay in between. This CDR3 has 11 residues. Looked up from germline, CDR1 is SGHVS and CDR2 is FNYEAQ. CDR3 in DNA: TGTGCCAGCAGCTTAGATACAGAGCAGTTCTTC. Translated: CASSLDTEQFF.

The chain combines TRBV7-9 with TRBJ2-1; TRBD1 matches 9 bases. V was clipped by 4 bases and J by 4 bases; unmatched bases: 11. In germline, CDR1 is SEHNR, CDR2 FQNEAQ (reference sequence). This CDR3 comprises 17 residues. Here the CDR3 reads CASSWGATGGMYNEQFF. The CDR3 DNA follows: TGTGCCAGCAGCTGGGGAGCGACAGGGGGGATGTACAATGAGCAGTTCTTC.

This rearrangement joins TRBV7-8 to TRBJ2-1; 9 positions agree with TRBD2. The CDR3 covers 16 residues. Per the germline V gene, CDR1 is SGHVS and CDR2 is FQNEAQ. J was trimmed by 8 bases and V by 2 bases; bases with no gene match: 10. The CDR3 spells CASSLRAGGPRDEQFF. The CDR3 DNA reads as TGTGCCAGCAGCTTAAGGGCGGGAGGGCCTCGAGATGAGCAGTTCTTC.

Here the CDR3 reads CASSQAGGGRETQYF. The DNA for the CDR3 is TGCGCCAGCAGCCAAGCGGGGGGAGGCAGGGAGACCCAGTACTTC. The chain combines TRBV4-3 with TRBJ2-5; the match to TRBD2 covers 7 bases. CDR3 length: 15 amino acids. The germline V gene encodes CDR1 LGHNA and CDR2 YSLEER. V lost 1 base and J lost 5; bases outside the gene matches: 7.

This clone was detected a few times. The chain employs TRBV19 and TRBJ2-7, with 7 bases lining up with TRBD1. CDR1 and CDR2 from the germline V gene are LNHDA and SQIVND (reference sequence). The CDR3 contains 16 residues. Trimming took 1 base from V and 5 from J; bases not matched to a gene: 11. The CDR3 DNA reads TGTGCCAGTAGTATAGTGTCAGGGGGTGGAGGCGACGAGCAGTACTTC. It specifies CASSIVSGGGGDEQYF.

The chain couples TRBV11-1 to TRBJ2-1, with TRBD2 identical over 14 bases. The CDR3 consists of 15 residues. The germline gives CDR1 SGHAT, CDR2 FQDESV (reference sequence). Losses at the gene ends were 7 bases for V and 7 bases for J; bases not matched to a gene: 6. CDR3 sequence: CASTLGLAGVNEQFF. In DNA form, the CDR3 reads TGTGCCAGCACCCTGGGACTAGCGGGAGTGAATGAGCAGTTCTTC.

CDR3 sequence (DNA): TGTGCCAGCAGCCCTTTAACTAGCGGGAGATGGAATGAGCAGTTCTTC. It encodes CASSPLTSGRWNEQFF. V gene TRBV7-3 combines with J gene TRBJ2-1; TRBD2 matches at 11 bases. The ends lost 5 bases at V and 7 bases at J; junction bases unmatched: 10. Germline V CDR1 and CDR2: SGHTA, FQGTGA. The CDR3 is 16 amino acids.

CDR3 in DNA: TGCGCCAGCAGGTCGGCCCTACGGGGCACTGAAGCTTTCTTT. It translates to CASRSALRGTEAFF. The V gene is TRBV5-1, the J gene TRBJ1-1; D is ambiguous. The germline V gene has CDR1 SGHRS and CDR2 YFSETQ. Trimming removed 5 bases at V and 4 bases at J, with 15 bases between. The CDR3 has 14 amino acids.

In its sample, this clone was seen once. The V and J genes are TRBV7-2 and TRBJ2-1; D remains unclear. V dropped 2 bases and J dropped 10 bases, with 9 bases sitting between them. The CDR3 is 12 amino acids. Germline CDR1 and CDR2: SGHTA and FQGNSA. The CDR3 DNA follows: TGTGCCAGCAGCTTACTGGCGGACGAGCAGTTCTTC. Protein product: CASSLLADEQFF.

This clone was observed once. The chain uses TRBV6-1 and TRBJ2-1; D perhaps matches TRBD1 (5 bases). The germline CDR1 and CDR2 sequences are MNHNS and SASEGT. The CDR3 sequence is 16 residues long. Trimming removed 0 bases from V and 6 bases from J, with 15 bases in between. The CDR3 sequence: CASSEAMGQGTNEQFF. In DNA, the CDR3 is TGTGCCAGCAGTGAAGCAATGGGGCAGGGAACCAATGAGCAGTTCTTC.

V and J are TRBV29-1 and TRBJ2-5; 9 positions agree with TRBD1. Germline lookup yields CDR1 SQVTM and CDR2 ANQGSEA. Trimming removed 7 bases from V and 3 bases from J; junction bases left unmatched: 6. The CDR3 sequence is 13 residues long. CDR3 in amino acids: CSGRQGEEETQYF. CDR3 nucleotide sequence: TGCAGCGGACGACAGGGGGAGGAAGAGACCCAGTACTTC.

The CDR3 sequence: CASSIAGTDYEQYF. The CDR3 nucleotides are TGTGCCAGTAGTATAGCCGGGACAGATTACGAGCAGTACTTC. The chain couples TRBV19 to TRBJ2-7, with TRBD1 identical over 7 bases. The CDR3 runs to 14 residues. The junction had 4 bases not matched to a gene; V was cut back by 1 base and J by 4 bases. The V gene's germline CDR1 is LNHDA and CDR2 SQIVND (reference sequence).

V usage is TRBV7-3 and J usage is TRBJ1-1; D perhaps matches TRBD1 (6 bases). The V end was cut by 4 bases, the J end by 6 bases, with 9 bases between. The CDR3 sequence is 12 residues long. The V gene's germline CDR1 is SGHTA and CDR2 FQGTGA. CDR3 bases: TGTGCCAGCAGCTCGGGGGGCTCTGAAGCTTTCTTT. Residues: CASSSGGSEAFF.

CDR3 amino acids: CASSEVNQPQHF. In DNA, the CDR3 is TGTGCCAGTAGTGAAGTAAATCAGCCCCAGCATTTT. The V gene is TRBV19, the J gene TRBJ1-5; D gene ambiguous. The ends were cut back, 5 bases at V and 4 bases at J, with 6 bases in the middle. The CDR3 loop spans 12 amino acids. Germline V gene lookup returns CDR1 LNHDA and CDR2 SQIVND (reference sequence).

The count of this clone is one. This chain connects TRBV18 to TRBJ1-4; TRBD1 matches 9 bases. V was pared by 4 bases and J by 8 bases, with 5 bases of the junction left unmatched. Germline V gene sequence: CDR1 KGHSH, CDR2 LQKENI. The CDR3 length is 14 residues. The CDR3 DNA reads TGTGCCAGCTCACAGGGACAGGGTGGAGAAAAACTGTTTTTT. This translates into CASSQGQGGEKLFF. Based on the CDR3 plus reference TRBV18 and TRBJ1-4, the full variable domain is NAGVMQNPRHLVRRRGQEARLRCSPMKGHSHVYWYRQLPEEGLKFMVYLQKENIIDESGMPKERFSAEFPKEGPSILRIQQVVRGDSAAYFCASSQGQGGEKLFFGSGTQLSVL.

The gene calls are TRBV5-1 and TRBJ2-1, with TRBD1 matching over 7 bases. Looked up from germline, CDR1 is SGHRS and CDR2 is YFSETQ. The CDR3 has 14 amino acids. The ends lost 3 bases at V and 8 bases at J; junction bases unmatched: 8. CDR3 bases: TGCGCCAGCAGCTGGGACAGTGTTAAAGATGAGCAGTTCTTC. Translation gives CASSWDSVKDEQFF.

The chain is built from TRBV28 and TRBJ1-1; TRBD1 matches at 7 bases. This CDR3 is 15 amino acids long. Germline values: CDR1 MDHEN, CDR2 SYDVKM. Trimming took 5 bases from V and 1 from J; bases not matched to a gene: 7. The CDR3: CASSPQGHGNTEAFF. For the CDR3, the DNA is TGTGCCAGCAGTCCACAGGGGCATGGGAACACTGAAGCTTTCTTT.